The 8 T cell receptor beta chains given below trace back to one sample, sequenced in a study of shared clonotypes between healthy human individuals. The data were produced by immunoSEQ multiplex PCR, yet TCRdb's version contains in-frame clones alone and is incomplete. The sample shows 2 million to 2.5 million clones, roughly 91% of them seen only once. CD45RO negativity and positive selection for CCR7 defined naive CD8 cells, a population that excluded terminally differentiated effector memory CD45RA+ cells. The sequenced material came from naive CD8+ T cells from PBMCs. Receptor source: a man aged 18 to 30 in good health. Some clones in this sample may be carry-over from other donors' samples.

CDR3 protein: CASHLGLGWDYGYTF. The CDR3 bases are TGTGCCAGCCACCTAGGCCTGGGGTGGGACTATGGCTACACCTTC. This rearrangement joins TRBV6-6 to TRBJ1-2; D remains ambiguous. Germline V gene sequence: CDR1 MNHNY, CDR2 SVGAGI (reference sequence). V shed 8 bases and J shed 3 bases, with 19 bases lying between them. This CDR3 comprises 15 residues.

This chain links TRBV11-2 with TRBJ1-1; the D is unclear. Trimming shortened V by 7 bases and J by 3 bases, and 12 bases separated the two germline ends. This CDR3 spans 13 amino acids. Germline-derived CDR1 and CDR2 are SGHAT and FQNNGV. The CDR3 loop reads CASTPRAHTEAFF. The DNA of the CDR3 is TGTGCCAGCACCCCACGGGCCCACACTGAAGCTTTCTTT.

The chain uses TRBV6-4 and TRBJ2-7; D is unclear. The V end was cut by 9 bases, the J end by 6 bases, with 9 bases between. CDR3 length: 10 amino acids. Germline V gene lookup returns CDR1 MRHNA and CDR2 SNTAGT. Written as DNA, the CDR3 is TGTGCCAGTCAGCAATGCGAGCAGTACTTC. Amino acids: CASQQCEQYF.

The chain has TRBV7-2 and TRBJ1-2, with D unclear. The CDR3 length is 14 residues. Germline V gene lookup returns CDR1 SGHTA and CDR2 FQGNSA. The V end lost 1 base, the J end lost 3 bases, and 9 bases lay between the germline ends. CDR3: CASSLVETDYGYTF. CDR3 nucleotide sequence: TGTGCCAGCAGCTTAGTGGAGACGGACTATGGCTACACCTTC.

The chain couples TRBV9 to TRBJ1-1; possible D gene TRBD1, 6 bases. Trimming took 3 bases from V and 7 from J, leaving 16 bases between them. The length of the CDR3 is 14 residues. In germline, CDR1 is SGDLS, CDR2 YYNGEE. In DNA form, the CDR3 reads TGTGCCAGCAGCGACCCGGGGGCGCTGAATGAAGCTTTCTTT. Translation: CASSDPGALNEAFF.

The chain couples TRBV27 to TRBJ2-7; a possible D gene is TRBD2 (6 bases). The V end was cut by 8 bases, the J end by 5 bases, with 19 bases between. This CDR3 region has 14 residues. Germline V lookup: CDR1 MNHEY, CDR2 SMNVEV (reference sequence). In DNA, the CDR3 is TGTGCCAGCCGCCGGGGCGGGACGGGACACGAGCAGTACTTC. Residues: CASRRGGTGHEQYF.

The chain recombines TRBV28 with TRBJ2-7, with 9 bases fitting TRBD2. The CDR3 runs 15 residues. The germline V gene encodes CDR1 MDHEN and CDR2 SYDVKM. V shed 3 bases and J 2 bases; nucleotides not matched to a gene: 5. CDR3 sequence reads: CASSFLREGPYEQYF. In DNA form, the CDR3 reads TGTGCCAGCAGTTTTTTGCGGGAGGGCCCCTACGAGCAGTACTTC.

This chain links TRBV4-1 with TRBJ2-7; D is unclear. The CDR3 length is 13 residues. Germline CDR1 is MGHRA and CDR2 is YSYEKL. V was pared by 1 base and J by 4 bases, with 8 bases between. CDR3 nucleotides: TGCGCCAGCAGCCAAGTTAAAGCTTACGAGCAGTACTTC. Protein sequence: CASSQVKAYEQYF.